Listed here are 23 T cell receptor beta chains from one sample, sequenced in a study of CD8 T cells in ankylosing spondylitis. MiXCR, run by TCRdb on the 5' RACE reads, gives a single entry per CDR3 protein. There are under 200,000 distinct CDR3 sequences in the sample; approximately 10% occur only once, and over 12% lies in the top ten. Sequenced sample: blood, either unsorted or a sorted T cell fraction (not recorded which). The receptors stem from a female donor with ankylosing spondylitis or in good health (not recorded which).

The chain recombines TRBV5-6 with TRBJ2-3; D is uncertain. Trimming shortened V by 0 bases and J by 2 bases, and 4 bases separated the two germline ends. Germline V gene sequence: CDR1 SGHDT, CDR2 YYEEEE. This CDR3 is 13 amino acids long. The CDR3 sequence: CASSLAVTDTQYF. The CDR3 DNA is TGTGCCAGCAGCTTGGCAGTCACAGATACGCAGTATTTT.

This clonotype was detected ten times or more. The chain couples TRBV3-1 to TRBJ2-7; 9 positions match TRBD1. This CDR3 spans 14 amino acids. The germline gives CDR1 LGHDT, CDR2 YNNKEL (reference sequence). V lost 8 bases to trimming and J lost 3 bases; unmatched junction nucleotides: 8. The CDR3 reads CASSEGTGSYEQYF. DNA of the CDR3: TGTGCCAGCTCAGAAGGGACAGGGAGCTACGAGCAGTACTTC.

The chain joins TRBV6-5 to TRBJ2-1; weak D call: TRBD1 (6 bases). V lost 10 bases to trimming and J lost 10 bases, with 11 bases between them. The length of the CDR3 is 10 residues. Germline values: CDR1 MNHEY, CDR2 SVGAGI. The CDR3 region is CATSRGEQFF. The DNA of the CDR3 is TGTGCCACTTCGAGGGGGGAGCAGTTCTTC.

This clonotype showed up many times. The chain combines TRBV14 with TRBJ2-4; TRBD1 matches at 9 bases. The germline V gene encodes CDR1 SGHDN and CDR2 FVKESK. V lost 8 bases to trimming and J lost 7 bases; unmatched junction nucleotides: 3. This CDR3 has 12 residues. Written as DNA, the CDR3 is TGTGCCAGCTCCGGACAGGGGAACATTCAGTACTTC. Its translation is CASSGQGNIQYF. Variable domain in full (rest from reference TRBV14 and TRBJ2-4): EAGVTQFPSHSVIEKGQTVTLRCDPISGHDNLYWYRRVMGKEIKFLLHFVKESKQDESGMPNNRFLAERTGGTYSTLKVQPAELEDSGVYFCASSGQGNIQYFGAGTRLSVL.

This clonotype has just a few counts. The chain is built from TRBV3-1 and TRBJ1-4; D remains unclear. The CDR3 runs to 13 residues. From germline, CDR1 is LGHDT and CDR2 YNNKEL (reference sequence). V shed 3 bases and J shed 4 bases, with 6 bases lying between them. The CDR3 nucleotides read TGTGCCAGCAGCCAGGGAGATAATGAAAAACTGTTTTTT. Residues: CASSQGDNEKLFF.

This clonotype was observed a few times. The V gene is TRBV15, the J gene TRBJ2-1; 7 nucleotides align to TRBD1. The CDR3 spans 14 residues. J was trimmed by 6 bases and V by 5 bases; bases with no gene match: 7. Germline CDR1 and CDR2: LNHNV and YYDKDF (reference sequence). In DNA form, the CDR3 reads TGTGCCACCAGCGAGAGGGGGCTGGGCAATGAGCAGTTCTTC. Translated, it gives CATSERGLGNEQFF.

V usage is TRBV27 and J usage is TRBJ2-1; TRBD2 aligns across 12 bases. CDR3 size: 13 residues. V dropped 5 bases and J dropped 9; count of bases not matched to a gene: 2. The germline V gene has CDR1 MNHEY and CDR2 SMNVEV (reference sequence). This chain's CDR3 is CASSPTSGGEQFF. CDR3 bases: TGTGCCAGCAGTCCGACTAGCGGGGGTGAGCAGTTCTTC.

Turning to this clonotype: This may be a read error: a much more frequent sequence differs by one nucleotide. This chain links TRBV7-8 with TRBJ2-7, with 10 bases aligning to TRBD2. CDR1 is SGHVS, CDR2 FQNEAQ, per germline. The V and J ends lost 5 bases and 3 bases, in that order; junction bases with no gene match: 4. The CDR3 is 14 residues long. CDR3 loop: CASSPGTSDYEQYF. The CDR3 nucleotides read TGTGCCAGCAGCCCCGGGACTAGCGACTACGAGCAGTACTTC.

The chain combines TRBV7-2 with TRBJ1-5; D remains unclear. The CDR3 consists of 12 residues. Trimming left V 1 base short and J 7 bases short, with 5 bases between. In germline, CDR1 is SGHTA, CDR2 FQGNSA. DNA of the CDR3: TGTGCCAGCAGCTTAGACGGGCAGCCCCAGCATTTT. Amino acids: CASSLDGQPQHF.

In regard to this clonotype: One end of the junction is discordant with germline, which a read error may explain. This sequence joins TRBV5-5 and TRBJ2-3; either TRBD1 or TRBD2 may fit D (5 bases each). The CDR3 runs to 15 residues. CDR1 SGHKS and CDR2 YYEKEE come from the germline V gene (reference sequence). This CDR3 reads CASSITWSTGLVSVF. The CDR3 region has the DNA TGTGCCAGCAGCATTACTTGGTCTACGGGGCTCGTATCCGTTTTT.

The V and J genes are TRBV24-1 and TRBJ2-3; 10 bases are shared with TRBD1. The CDR3 is 17 residues long. The V gene end was trimmed by 5 bases and the J gene end by 6 bases; junction bases not matched to a gene: 13. The germline V gene has CDR1 KGHDR and CDR2 SFDVKD. Here the CDR3 reads CATSGGKGDRGWDTQYF. The CDR3 DNA reads TGTGCCACCAGTGGGGGCAAGGGGGACAGGGGATGGGATACGCAGTATTTT.

The chain recombines TRBV29-1 with TRBJ1-2; D not resolved. The CDR3 is 14 residues long. Germline CDR1 reads SQVTM; CDR2 reads ANQGSEA. Trimming took 5 bases from V and 4 from J, leaving 17 bases between them. In nucleotides, the CDR3 is TGCAGCGTTCCACTACAGAGGTCCTCCTATGGCTACACCTTC. This gives the protein CSVPLQRSSYGYTF.

The V call is TRBV20-1, the J call TRBJ2-5; 10 nucleotides match TRBD2. This CDR3 is 13 amino acids long. After removal of 5 bases from V and 4 bases from J, the junction contained 4 bases not matched to a gene. Per germline, CDR1 DFQATT and CDR2 SNEGSKA (reference sequence). DNA of the CDR3: TGCAGTGCTCGGACTAGCGGATCAGAGACCCAGTACTTC. It codes for CSARTSGSETQYF.

This clonotype was found many times. The genes are TRBV12-3 or TRBV12-4 and TRBJ2-5; 8 bases fit TRBD1. CDR3 length: 13 residues. V gave up 6 bases and J gave up 6 bases; unmatched junction bases: 6. Here the CDR3 reads CASSSGGIKTQYF. DNA of the CDR3: TGTGCCAGCAGCTCAGGGGGCATAAAGACCCAGTACTTC.

This clonotype has a count of ten or more. This sequence joins TRBV2 and TRBJ2-1; 8 bases map to TRBD1. Germline CDR1 and CDR2: SNHLY and FYNNEI. The CDR3 runs 14 residues. With 7 bases clipped from V and 2 bases from J, the junction kept 4 bases outside the gene matches. The CDR3 DNA is TGTGCCAGCACCGGGACAGGCCCCTACAATGAGCAGTTCTTC. This codes for CASTGTGPYNEQFF.

This clonotype was counted between two and nine times. CDR3 coding DNA: TGCGCCAGCAGTGACCCCGGACTAGCTCCCTCCTACGAGCAGTACTTC. Translated, it gives CASSDPGLAPSYEQYF. This chain links TRBV10-2 with TRBJ2-7, with 8 bases fitting TRBD2. The trim removed 3 bases at V and 0 bases at J, leaving 7 bases unmatched. This CDR3 contains 16 residues. CDR1 WSHSY and CDR2 SAAADI come from the germline V gene.

The chain employs TRBV7-6 and TRBJ1-1; 7 bases map to TRBD1. Trimming took 5 bases from V and 5 from J; bases not matched to a gene: 5. CDR3 length: 13 amino acids. Germline loops: CDR1 SGHVS, CDR2 FNYEAQ. The CDR3 loop is CASSTTGVTEAFF. The CDR3 coding sequence is TGTGCCAGCAGCACCACAGGGGTGACTGAAGCTTTCTTT.

This chain joins TRBV30 and TRBJ2-1, with 7 bases that match TRBD2. The ends lost 4 bases at V and 8 bases at J; junction bases unmatched: 14. This CDR3 has 15 amino acids. CDR1 and CDR2 from the germline V gene are GTSNPN and SVGIG (reference sequence). In DNA form, the CDR3 reads TGTGCCTGGACTGGAGCAGGCGGGAGATGGTATGAGCAGTTCTTC. This translates into CAWTGAGGRWYEQFF.

There are a few counts of this clonotype. The chain is built from TRBV27 and TRBJ2-2; a possible D gene is TRBD2 (5 bases). The V and J ends lost 0 bases and 6 bases respectively, with 8 bases between them. Germline V lookup: CDR1 MNHEY, CDR2 SMNVEV (reference sequence). This CDR3 is built from 14 residues. As DNA, the CDR3 is TGTGCCAGCAGTTTATCGGAGGTACCCGGGGAGCTGTTTTTT. This translates into CASSLSEVPGELFF.

The genes are TRBV6-2 or TRBV6-3 and TRBJ2-1; no definite D call. The CDR3 has 12 amino acids. Trimming shortened V by 0 bases and J by 10 bases, and 7 bases separated the two germline ends. The germline V gene has CDR1 MNHEY and CDR2 SVGEGT. The CDR3 nucleotides are TGTGCCAGCAGTTACTCGAGACGGGAGCAGTTCTTC. The encoded protein is CASSYSRREQFF.

This clonotype was seen only a few times. The chain carries TRBV4-3 and TRBJ2-6; D is unresolved. V was trimmed by 1 base and J by 2 bases, leaving 9 bases between them. CDR1 LGHNA and CDR2 YSLEER come from the germline V gene. The CDR3 length is 16 residues. In DNA form, the CDR3 reads TGCGCCAGCAGCCAAGGGGCGGCTCCTGGGGCCAACGTCCTGACTTTC. The encoded protein is CASSQGAAPGANVLTF.

This clonotype appeared a few times. V gene TRBV7-9 combines with J gene TRBJ2-7; 11 bases map to TRBD2. After removal of 5 bases from V and 2 bases from J, the junction contained 5 bases not matched to a gene. This CDR3 comprises 15 residues. Germline V gene sequence: CDR1 SEHNR, CDR2 FQNEAQ (reference sequence). CDR3 sequence: CASSAPSGRPYEQYF. The CDR3 DNA follows: TGTGCCAGCAGCGCCCCTAGCGGGAGGCCCTACGAGCAGTACTTC.

There are a few counts of this clonotype. J is TRBJ2-7 and V is TRBV20-1; 10 bases align to TRBD2. CDR3 length: 15 residues. Germline CDR1 DFQATT, CDR2 SNEGSKA (reference sequence). With 0 bases clipped from V and 0 bases from J, the junction kept 2 bases outside the gene matches. CDR3 sequence (DNA): TGCAGTGCTAGAGAGGGACTAGCGTTCTCCTACGAGCAGTACTTC. It yields the protein CSAREGLAFSYEQYF.